The clone carrying this TCR beta chain appeared many times. What it binds is unknown. Germline V gene lookup returns CDR1 MNHEY and CDR2 SMNVEV (reference sequence). There are 17 residues in the CDR3. V was pared by 3 bases and J by 1 base, with 13 bases between. The data derive from a study of T cells in Graves' hyperthyroidism and ophthalmopathy. At the level of the study: At initial diagnosis, before any treatment had begun, peripheral blood was obtained. Notes on the study in general: The model identified upcoming ophthalmopathy a median approximately six months ahead of onset. Within blood appeared most thyroid clonotypes that had expanded above 0.001.

From RNA transcripts, TCR beta CDR3 regions were amplified. First-round RT-PCR targeting the TCR CDR3 was performed with the HTBI primer set. TCRdb re-derived calls from the multiplex PCR reads in MiXCR, one entry per CDR3 protein. The sample consists of about 59,000 distinct CDR3 sequences, roughly 50% of them appearing once. This sequence was found in a woman aged 55-75 years with Graves' ophthalmopathy. The genes are TRBV27 and TRBJ1-6, with D uncertain. The sequenced sample was blood. Written as DNA, the CDR3 is TGTGCCAGCAGTTTTATAAACTACGGTTCCTATAATTCACCCCTCCACTTT. Translated, it gives CASSFINYGSYNSPLHF.